This T cell receptor beta chain stems from a study of CD8 T cells in ankylosing spondylitis. Whole-study results and caveats: Blood of patients with ankylosing spondylitis appeared to be characterized by a TCR beta motif of several highly homologous variants. Disease-linked clones proved CD8+ and comparatively uncommon in peripheral blood.

Germline lookup yields CDR1 MGHRA and CDR2 YSYEKL. The CDR3 totals 16 residues. Comments on this clonotype: Its antigen remains unidentified. The junction departs from the called germline gene at one end, perhaps through a read error.

TCRdb reprocessed the 5' RACE reads via MiXCR and lists one record per CDR3 protein. Here the sample spans 200,000 to 250,000 distinct CDR3 sequences, about 7% being singletons. This sequence joins TRBV4-1 and TRBJ1-1; the D gene is possibly TRBD1 (5 bases). The source is a male donor with ankylosing spondylitis. Sequences were obtained from blood, either unsorted or a sorted T cell fraction (not recorded which). The DNA of the CDR3 is TGCGCCAGCATCCCCTCATCGACAGCCCTGAACAGTGAAGCTTTCTTT. Protein product: CASIPSSTALNSEAFF.